This TCR beta chain was observed in a study of cytomegalovirus exposure and HLA in healthy donors. The PCR had 60 Vbeta and 13 Jbeta primers. The assay was immunoSEQ multiplex PCR, and TCRdb's table has in-frame clones only and misses some. This table has 95,000 or so clones, about 75% appearing once. From germline, CDR1 is GTSNPN and CDR2 SVGIG (reference sequence). The CDR3 runs to 15 residues. Between the trimmed V and J ends, which lost 0 bases and 7 bases, there was a span of 18 bases. This TCR was recovered from a woman in her forties in good health and CMV-seronegative. The gene calls are TRBV30 and TRBJ1-1; TRBD1 might be the D (6 bases). The sample comprised PBMCs. CDR3 amino acids: CAWSVAGRTAVEAFF. CDR3 DNA: TGTGCCTGGAGTGTAGCCGGGAGGACAGCGGTTGAAGCTTTCTTT.